This T cell receptor beta chain emerged from a study of radiotherapy plus CTLA-4 blockade in lung cancer. Study-level information: Objective responses emerged in 15% to 20% of patients, and around 29% attained disease control.

Here immunoSEQ multiplex PCR was the method, and the copy in TCRdb shows in-frame clones only, minus some. Seen here are about 45,000 clones, approximately 76% observed once, and the top ten hold around 7.7%. Points from the study as a whole: Reports state that early shifts in blood T cell clones, with interferon-beta, best predicted response.

This CDR3 has 13 amino acids. Trimming stripped 0 bases from V and 4 bases from J, with 7 bases between. CDR1 and CDR2 from the germline V gene are SGHNT and YYREEE (reference sequence). Ipilimumab-mediated CTLA-4 blockade plus focal radiation was given to patients having chemo-refractory metastatic non-small-cell lung cancer. This clone was seen a handful of times. The antigen is undetermined. V is TRBV5-4 and J is TRBJ1-2; no clear D. Sequences were derived from peripheral blood, sampled from a patient treated with radiotherapy plus ipilimumab. The sequence derives from a human donor with non-small cell lung cancer who had stable disease on radiotherapy plus ipilimumab. CDR3 DNA sequence: TGTGCCAGCAGCTTGGTACAAAGCTATGGCTACACCTTC. Translating it yields CASSLVQSYGYTF. Full variable domain (remainder filled in from reference TRBV5-4 and TRBJ1-2): ETGVTQSPTHLIKTRGQQVTLRCSSQSGHNTVSWYQQALGQGPQFIFQYYREEENGRGNFPPRFSGLQFPNYSSELNVNALELDDSALYLCASSLVQSYGYTFGSGTRLTVV.